These 7 T cell receptor beta chains share one sample of origin, sequenced in a study of cytomegalovirus exposure and HLA in healthy donors. Sequenced by immunoSEQ multiplex PCR; TCRdb stores in-frame clones only, minus some. The repertoire includes approximately 150,000 clones, 87% of them detected once, and less than 5.5% sits in the top ten. The sequenced sample consisted of PBMCs. The receptors shown here come from a man younger than 35 in good health and CMV-seropositive.

The chain recombines TRBV7-9 with TRBJ2-3; weak D call: TRBD2 (5 bases). Trimming stripped 3 bases from V and 2 bases from J, with 15 bases between. Germline V gene data show CDR1 as SEHNR and CDR2 as FQNEAQ (reference sequence). This CDR3 has 16 residues. The CDR3: CASSFYGLAVTDTQYF. The DNA for the CDR3 is TGTGCCAGCAGCTTTTACGGGCTAGCCGTCACAGATACGCAGTATTTT.

The rearrangement uses TRBV7-8 and TRBJ2-5; weak D call: TRBD1 (6 bases). V lost 5 bases and J lost 6, with 13 bases in between. The CDR3 is 13 amino acids. Germline lookup yields CDR1 SGHVS and CDR2 FQNEAQ. CDR3 region: CASSATGSKTQYF. The DNA of the CDR3 is TGTGCCAGCAGCGCAACAGGGTCGAAGACCCAGTACTTC. Full variable domain (outside the CDR3, taken from reference TRBV7-8 and TRBJ2-5): GAGVSQSPRYKVAKRGQDVALRCDPISGHVSLFWYQQALGQGPEFLTYFQNEAQLDKSGLPSDRFFAERPEGSVSTLKIQRTQQEDSAVYLCASSATGSKTQYFGPGTRLLVL.

Details on this clone: The sample holds other DNA sequences that translate to the same CDR3. V is TRBV5-1 and J is TRBJ1-5; no clear D gene. Germline values: CDR1 SGHRS, CDR2 YFSETQ. There are 14 residues in the CDR3. V was cut by 1 base and J by 3 bases, with 8 bases left in between. The CDR3: CASSLTGNNQPQHF. The CDR3 DNA reads as TGCGCCAGCAGCTTGACCGGTAACAATCAGCCCCAGCATTTT. The whole variable domain, remainder taken from reference TRBV5-1 and TRBJ1-5, is KAGVTQTPRYLIKTRGQQVTLSCSPISGHRSVSWYQQTPGQGLQFLFEYFSETQRNKGNFPGRFSGRQFSNSRSEMNVSTLELGDSALYLCASSLTGNNQPQHFGDGTRLSIL.

A single count supports this clone. The rearrangement links TRBV11-2 to TRBJ1-2; 10 bases line up with TRBD1. The germline V gene encodes CDR1 SGHAT and CDR2 FQNNGV. The trim removed 5 bases at V and 8 bases at J, leaving 14 bases unmatched. The CDR3 is 16 residues long. CDR3 in amino acids: CASSAVPGQGMRGYTF. DNA for the CDR3: TGTGCCAGCAGCGCCGTCCCGGGACAGGGGATGCGAGGCTACACCTTC.

This rearrangement joins TRBV10-3 to TRBJ1-1; D is ambiguous. V gave up 6 bases and J gave up 0 bases, with 23 bases separating them. This CDR3 has 18 amino acids. The germline V gene has CDR1 ENHRY and CDR2 SYGVKD. The CDR3: CAIRITQDGENMNTEAFF. DNA of the CDR3: TGTGCCATCAGGATTACCCAGGATGGTGAAAACATGAACACTGAAGCTTTCTTT.

This clone came up once. The V and J genes are TRBV30 and TRBJ1-4, with TRBD1 matching 9 bases. With 7 bases clipped from V and 4 bases from J, the junction kept 4 bases outside the gene matches. In germline, CDR1 is GTSNPN, CDR2 SVGIG (reference sequence). The CDR3 totals 13 residues. In DNA, the CDR3 is TGTGCCTCGGACAGGGGCAGTAATGAAAAACTGTTTTTT. Its protein is CASDRGSNEKLFF.

About this clone: Other DNA sequences from this sample encode an identical CDR3 as well. The chain recombines TRBV2 with TRBJ2-3, with 10 nucleotides matching TRBD1. Germline assignment: CDR1 SNHLY and CDR2 FYNNEI. The CDR3 is 15 residues long. J gave up 3 bases and V 1 base, and 1 base lay outside the gene matches. The CDR3 loop is CASSEGQGATDTQYF. The CDR3 DNA reads as TGTGCCAGCAGTGAAGGACAGGGGGCGACAGATACGCAGTATTTT.